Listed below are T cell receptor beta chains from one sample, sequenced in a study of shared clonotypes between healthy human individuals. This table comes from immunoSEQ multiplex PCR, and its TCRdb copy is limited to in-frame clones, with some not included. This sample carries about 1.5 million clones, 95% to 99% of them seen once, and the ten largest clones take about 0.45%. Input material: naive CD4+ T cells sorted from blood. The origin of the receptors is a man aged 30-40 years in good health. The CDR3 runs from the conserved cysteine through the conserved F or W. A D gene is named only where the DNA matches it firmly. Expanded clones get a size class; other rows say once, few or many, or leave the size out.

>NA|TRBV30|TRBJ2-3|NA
TGTGCCGGCTCGGGGTTTAGCACAGATACGCAGTATTTT
CAGSGFSTDTQYF
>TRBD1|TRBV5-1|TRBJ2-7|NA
TGCGCCAGCAGCTTGGGGACAGGGTTTAGCGAGCAGTACTTC
CASSLGTGFSEQYF
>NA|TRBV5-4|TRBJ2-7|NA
TGTGCCAGCAGCTTGGCCAATAGTGCGGGTTCCTACGAGCAGTACTTC
CASSLANSAGSYEQYF
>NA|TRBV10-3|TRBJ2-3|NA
TGTGCCATCAGTAGTCTTGCAGATACGCAGTATTTT
CAISSLADTQYF
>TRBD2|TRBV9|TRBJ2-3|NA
TGTGCCAGCAGCCTTTCGACTAGCGGGGTAGATACGCAGTATTTT
CASSLSTSGVDTQYF
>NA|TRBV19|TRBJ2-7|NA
TGTGCCAGTAGGCGGACAGACCACTACGAGCAGTACTTC
CASRRTDHYEQYF
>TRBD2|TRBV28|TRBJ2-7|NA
TGTGCCAGCAGGCCCCTTTGGACTAGCGGGAGGGAGCAGTACTTC
CASRPLWTSGREQYF
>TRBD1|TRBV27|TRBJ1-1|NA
TGTGCCAGCAGTTCATACAGGGGGTTAAGTGAAGCTTTCTTT
CASSSYRGLSEAFF
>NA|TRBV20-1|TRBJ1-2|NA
TGCAGTGCCAGGGGAGGGATGGGCTACACCTTC
CSARGGMGYTF
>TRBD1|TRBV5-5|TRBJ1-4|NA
TGTGCCAGCAGCTTGATACAGGGGGAAAAACTGTTTTTT
CASSLIQGEKLFF
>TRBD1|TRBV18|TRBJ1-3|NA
TGTGCCAGCTCGGACAGGGGGCCCTCTGGAAACACCATATATTTT
CASSDRGPSGNTIYF
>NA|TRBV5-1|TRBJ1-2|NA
TGCGCCAGCGCTTTAAGGACGGACCCGAATGGCTACACCTTC
CASALRTDPNGYTF
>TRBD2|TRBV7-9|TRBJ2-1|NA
TGTGCCAGCAGCCCTAGCGGAACCCACAATGAGCAGTTCTTC
CASSPSGTHNEQFF
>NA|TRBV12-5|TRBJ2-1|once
TGTGCTAGTGGTTTGGCCCCCGGGTCCCCCTACAATGAGCAGTTCTTC
CASGLAPGSPYNEQFF
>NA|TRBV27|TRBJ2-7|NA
TGTGCCAGCAGTTCCACCACAGGGAGTTCCTACGAGCAGTACTTC
CASSSTTGSSYEQYF